This record concerns one T cell receptor (beta chain) sequence. These data belong to a study of blood T cell repertoires in COVID-19. Study summary: T cells, B-cell-depleted T cells, or PBMCs supplied cDNA or gDNA.

As originally analysed: Quantification of nucleated cells was approximated via reference gene primer amplification. Generated by immunoSEQ multiplex PCR, the TCRdb table keeps only in-frame clones and is missing some. V and J calls and clone size come straight from that table; D and trimming were deduced from the DNA. This table holds about 110,000 clones, approximately 80% found once. The sequencing input was peripheral blood. This TCR was sampled from a woman aged 70-85 years with acute or convalescent COVID-19.

The CDR3 DNA reads TGTGCCAGCAGCTATCCGGGAGAAGAGACCCAGTACTTC. Residues: CASSYPGEETQYF. V gene TRBV7-9 combines with J gene TRBJ2-5; weak D call: TRBD2 (6 bases). The germline V and J ends were trimmed by 4 bases and 3 bases, with 9 bases remaining between them. The CDR3 loop spans 13 amino acids. Germline values: CDR1 SEHNR, CDR2 FQNEAQ (reference sequence).